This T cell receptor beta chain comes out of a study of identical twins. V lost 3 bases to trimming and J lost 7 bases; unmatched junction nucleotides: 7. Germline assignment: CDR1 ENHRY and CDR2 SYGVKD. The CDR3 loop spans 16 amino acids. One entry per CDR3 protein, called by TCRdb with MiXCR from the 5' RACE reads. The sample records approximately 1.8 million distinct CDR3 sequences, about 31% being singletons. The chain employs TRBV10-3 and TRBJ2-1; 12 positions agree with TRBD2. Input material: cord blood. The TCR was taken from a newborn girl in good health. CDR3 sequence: CAISDASGRAKNEQFF. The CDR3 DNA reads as TGTGCCATCAGTGACGCTAGCGGGAGGGCCAAGAATGAGCAGTTCTTC.